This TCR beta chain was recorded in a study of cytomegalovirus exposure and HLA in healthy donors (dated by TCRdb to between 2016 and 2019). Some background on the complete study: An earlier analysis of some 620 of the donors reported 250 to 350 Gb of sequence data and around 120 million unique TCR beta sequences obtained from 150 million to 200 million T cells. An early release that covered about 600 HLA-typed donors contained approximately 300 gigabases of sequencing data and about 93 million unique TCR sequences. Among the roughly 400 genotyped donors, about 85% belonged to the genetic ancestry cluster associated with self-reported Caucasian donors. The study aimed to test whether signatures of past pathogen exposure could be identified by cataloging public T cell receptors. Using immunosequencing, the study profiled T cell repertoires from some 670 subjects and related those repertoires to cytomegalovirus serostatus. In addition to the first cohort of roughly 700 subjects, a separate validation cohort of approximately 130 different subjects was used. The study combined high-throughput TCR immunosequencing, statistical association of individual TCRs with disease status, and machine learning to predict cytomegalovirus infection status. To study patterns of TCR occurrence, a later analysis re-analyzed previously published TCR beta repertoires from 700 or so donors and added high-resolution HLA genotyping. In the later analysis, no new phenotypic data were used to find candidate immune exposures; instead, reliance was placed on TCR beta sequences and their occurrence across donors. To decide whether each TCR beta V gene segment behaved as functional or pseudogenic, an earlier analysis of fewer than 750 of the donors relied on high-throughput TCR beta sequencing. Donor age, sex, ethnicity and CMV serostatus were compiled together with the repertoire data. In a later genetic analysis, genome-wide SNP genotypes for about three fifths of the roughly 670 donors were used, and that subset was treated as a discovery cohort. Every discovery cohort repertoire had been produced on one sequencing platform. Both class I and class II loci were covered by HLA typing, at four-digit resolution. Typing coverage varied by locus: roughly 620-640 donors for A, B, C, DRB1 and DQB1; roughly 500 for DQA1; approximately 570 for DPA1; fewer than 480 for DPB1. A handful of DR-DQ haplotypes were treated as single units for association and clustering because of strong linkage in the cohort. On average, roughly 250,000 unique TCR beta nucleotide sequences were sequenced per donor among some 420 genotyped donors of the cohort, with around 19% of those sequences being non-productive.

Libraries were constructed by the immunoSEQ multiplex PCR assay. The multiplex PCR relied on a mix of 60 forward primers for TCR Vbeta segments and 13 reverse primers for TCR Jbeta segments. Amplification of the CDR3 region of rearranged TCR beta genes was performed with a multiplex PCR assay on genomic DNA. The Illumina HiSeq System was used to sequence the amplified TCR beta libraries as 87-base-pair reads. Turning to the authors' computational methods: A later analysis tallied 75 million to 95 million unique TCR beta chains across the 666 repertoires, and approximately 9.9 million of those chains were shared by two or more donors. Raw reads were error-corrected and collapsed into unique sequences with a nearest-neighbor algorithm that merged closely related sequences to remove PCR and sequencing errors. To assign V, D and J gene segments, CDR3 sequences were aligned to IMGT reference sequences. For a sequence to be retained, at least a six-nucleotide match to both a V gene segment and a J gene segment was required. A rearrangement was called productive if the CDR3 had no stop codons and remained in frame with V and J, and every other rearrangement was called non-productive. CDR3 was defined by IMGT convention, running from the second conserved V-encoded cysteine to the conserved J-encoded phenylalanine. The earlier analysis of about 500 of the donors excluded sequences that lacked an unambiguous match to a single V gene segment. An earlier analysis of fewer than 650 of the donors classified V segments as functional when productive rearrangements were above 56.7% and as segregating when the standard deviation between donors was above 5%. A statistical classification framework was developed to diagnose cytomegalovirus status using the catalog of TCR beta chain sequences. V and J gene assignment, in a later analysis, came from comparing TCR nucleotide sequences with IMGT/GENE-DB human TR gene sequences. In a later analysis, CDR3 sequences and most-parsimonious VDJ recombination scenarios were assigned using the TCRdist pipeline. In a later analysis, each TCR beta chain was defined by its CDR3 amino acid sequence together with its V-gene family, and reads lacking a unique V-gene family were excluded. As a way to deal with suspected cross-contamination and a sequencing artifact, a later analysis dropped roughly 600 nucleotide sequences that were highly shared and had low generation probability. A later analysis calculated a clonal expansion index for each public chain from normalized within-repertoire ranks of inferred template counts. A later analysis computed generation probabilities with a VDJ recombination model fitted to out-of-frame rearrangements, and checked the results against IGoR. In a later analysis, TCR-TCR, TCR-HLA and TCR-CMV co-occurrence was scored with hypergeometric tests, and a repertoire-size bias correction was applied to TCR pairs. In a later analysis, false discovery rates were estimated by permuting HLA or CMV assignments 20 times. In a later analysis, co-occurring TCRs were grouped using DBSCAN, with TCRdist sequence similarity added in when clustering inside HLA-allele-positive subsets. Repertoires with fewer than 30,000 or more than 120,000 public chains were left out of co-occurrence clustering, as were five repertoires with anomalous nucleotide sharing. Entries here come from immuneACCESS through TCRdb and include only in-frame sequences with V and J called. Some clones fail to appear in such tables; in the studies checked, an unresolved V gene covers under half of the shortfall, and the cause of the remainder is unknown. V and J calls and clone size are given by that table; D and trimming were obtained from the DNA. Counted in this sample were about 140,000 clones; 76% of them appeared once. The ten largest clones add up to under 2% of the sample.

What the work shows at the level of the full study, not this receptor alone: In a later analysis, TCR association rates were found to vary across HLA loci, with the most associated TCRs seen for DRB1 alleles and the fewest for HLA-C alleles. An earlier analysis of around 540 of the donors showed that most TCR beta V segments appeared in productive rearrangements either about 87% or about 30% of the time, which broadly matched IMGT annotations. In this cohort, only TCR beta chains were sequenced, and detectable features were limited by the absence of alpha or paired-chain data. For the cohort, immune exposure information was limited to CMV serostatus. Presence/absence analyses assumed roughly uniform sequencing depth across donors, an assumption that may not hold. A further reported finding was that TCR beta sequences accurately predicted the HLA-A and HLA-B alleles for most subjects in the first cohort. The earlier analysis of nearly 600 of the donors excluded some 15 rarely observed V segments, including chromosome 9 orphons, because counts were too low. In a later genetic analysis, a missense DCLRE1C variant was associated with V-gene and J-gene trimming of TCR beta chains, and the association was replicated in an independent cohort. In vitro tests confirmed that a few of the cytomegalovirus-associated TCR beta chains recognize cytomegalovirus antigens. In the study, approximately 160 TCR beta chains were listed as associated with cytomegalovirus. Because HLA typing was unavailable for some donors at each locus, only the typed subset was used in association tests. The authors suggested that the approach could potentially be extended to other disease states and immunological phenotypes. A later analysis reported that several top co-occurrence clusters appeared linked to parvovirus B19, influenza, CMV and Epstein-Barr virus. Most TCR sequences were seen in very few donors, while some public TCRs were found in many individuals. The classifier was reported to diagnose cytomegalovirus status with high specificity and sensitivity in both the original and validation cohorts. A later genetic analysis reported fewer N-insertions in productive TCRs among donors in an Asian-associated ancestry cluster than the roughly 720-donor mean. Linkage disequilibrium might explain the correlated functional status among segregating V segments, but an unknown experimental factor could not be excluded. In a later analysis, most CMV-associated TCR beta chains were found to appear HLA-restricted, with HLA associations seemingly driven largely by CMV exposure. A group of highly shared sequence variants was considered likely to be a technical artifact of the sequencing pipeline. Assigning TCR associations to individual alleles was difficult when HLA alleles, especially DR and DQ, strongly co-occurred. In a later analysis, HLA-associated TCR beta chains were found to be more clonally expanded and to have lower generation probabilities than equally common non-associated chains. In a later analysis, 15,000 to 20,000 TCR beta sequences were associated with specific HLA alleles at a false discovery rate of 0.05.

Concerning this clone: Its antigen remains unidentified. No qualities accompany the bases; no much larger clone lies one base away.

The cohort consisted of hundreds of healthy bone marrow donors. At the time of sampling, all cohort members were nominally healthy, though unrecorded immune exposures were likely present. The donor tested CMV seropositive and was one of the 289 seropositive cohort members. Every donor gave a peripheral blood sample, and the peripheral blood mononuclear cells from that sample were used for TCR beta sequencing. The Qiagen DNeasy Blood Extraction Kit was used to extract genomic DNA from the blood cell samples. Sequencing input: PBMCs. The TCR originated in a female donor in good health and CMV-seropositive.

The encoded CDR3 is CASSGTASNSYEQYF. Read as DNA, the sequence is TGTGCCAGTAGTGGGACAGCTTCGAACTCCTACGAGCAGTACTTC. The chain links TRBV19 with TRBJ2-5, with 7 junctional bases fitting TRBD1. The J call is in doubt because the DNA end fits TRBJ2-7 better. Including the terminal cysteine and phenylalanine, the CDR3 comprises 15 residues. Only the CDR3 DNA stays, 45 bases, in frame from base 1. From a lookup of the germline V gene (reference sequence), CDR1 and CDR2 are LNHDA and SQIVND.